Listed here are 29 T cell receptor beta chains from one sample, sequenced in a study of technical replicates of blood from a few donors. Sequencing was performed with immunoSEQ multiplex PCR; in TCRdb, only in-frame clones are kept and a portion is missing. This table holds some 14,000 clones, over 70% found once. The sequencing input was PBMCs. The receptor set was obtained from a human donor in good health.

The chain joins TRBV11-2 to TRBJ1-4, with unresolved D. The CDR3 is 12 residues long. V lost 2 bases and J lost 8, with 6 bases in between. Germline CDR1 SGHAT, CDR2 FQNNGV. The CDR3 nucleotides read TGTGCCAGCAGCTTATTCATGGAAAAACTGTTTTTT. It specifies CASSLFMEKLFF.

The chain uses TRBV11-2 and TRBJ1-1; D possibly corresponds to TRBD1 (6 bases). Germline assignment: CDR1 SGHAT and CDR2 FQNNGV. Trimming took off 1 base at V and 7 bases at J, with 13 bases between the two ends. The CDR3 extends over 14 amino acids. The CDR3 nucleotides read TGTGCCAGCAGCTTAGTAGAGGGGGTTGGTGAAGCTTTCTTT. Protein: CASSLVEGVGEAFF.

The J gene is TRBJ2-3, the V gene TRBV10-2, with 13 bases that match TRBD2. The germline V gene encodes CDR1 WSHSY and CDR2 SAAADI. Unmatched junction bases numbered 9, after V lost 2 bases and J lost 4 bases. This CDR3 is built from 18 residues. CDR3 amino acids: CASSEPRLAGGPSDTQYF. Written as DNA, the CDR3 is TGCGCCAGCAGTGAGCCGAGACTAGCGGGAGGACCGTCAGATACGCAGTATTTT.

The chain uses TRBV27 and TRBJ2-2, with TRBD1 matching 7 bases. The CDR3 is made up of 16 amino acids. Germline V gene lookup returns CDR1 MNHEY and CDR2 SMNVEV (reference sequence). With V trimmed by 6 bases and J by 6 bases, 13 bases remained unmatched. The chain's CDR3 is CASSAQGLPVAGELFF. The CDR3 DNA sequence: TGTGCCAGCAGCGCACAGGGGCTACCCGTGGCCGGGGAGCTGTTTTTT.

The rearrangement links TRBV27 to TRBJ2-1; tentatively, D is TRBD2 (5 bases). Germline assignment: CDR1 MNHEY and CDR2 SMNVEV (reference sequence). The V gene lost 4 bases and the J gene lost 9 bases, with 13 bases spanning the gap. There are 13 residues in the CDR3. CDR3 in amino acids: CASSSPPRGEQFF. Written as DNA, the CDR3 is TGTGCCAGCAGTTCCCCCCCCCGGGGTGAGCAGTTCTTC.

V and J are TRBV10-2 and TRBJ1-5, with D hard to call. Trimming took 3 bases from V and 1 from J, leaving 4 bases between them. Germline V gene lookup returns CDR1 WSHSY and CDR2 SAAADI. CDR3 length equals 13 residues. The CDR3 coding sequence is TGCGCCAGCAGTGATGAGAGCAATCAGCCCCAGCATTTT. Amino acid sequence: CASSDESNQPQHF.

The chain uses TRBV6-1 and TRBJ2-1; the match to TRBD2 covers 8 bases. The CDR3 is made up of 14 amino acids. Germline CDR1 reads MNHNS; CDR2 reads SASEGT. The junction had 9 bases not matched to a gene; V was cut back by 7 bases and J by 7 bases. The DNA of the CDR3 is TGTGCCAGCACCCCGGGACTAGGTAGGAATGAGCAGTTCTTC. Protein product: CASTPGLGRNEQFF.

The sample holds a few counts of this clone. The chain recombines TRBV5-1 with TRBJ2-7; 13 bases are shared with TRBD2. Trimming cost V 4 bases and J 5 bases; bases outside gene matches: 6. CDR1 SGHRS and CDR2 YFSETQ come from the germline V gene. This CDR3 region has 15 residues. The CDR3 DNA reads TGCGCCAGCAGCCTTCTTGGACTAGCGGGAGACGAGCAGTACTTC. Translating gives CASSLLGLAGDEQYF. Using reference TRBV5-1 and TRBJ2-7 for the parts outside the CDR3, the full variable domain is KAGVTQTPRYLIKTRGQQVTLSCSPISGHRSVSWYQQTPGQGLQFLFEYFSETQRNKGNFPGRFSGRQFSNSRSEMNVSTLELGDSALYLCASSLLGLAGDEQYFGPGTRLTVT.

The chain recombines TRBV28 with TRBJ1-1; tentatively, D is TRBD1 (6 bases). The CDR3 is made up of 12 amino acids. V gave up 4 bases and J gave up 10 bases, with 13 bases separating them. Germline V CDR1 and CDR2: MDHEN, SYDVKM. CDR3 DNA sequence: TGTGCCAGCAGTTGGGAACAGGGAAGAGCTTTCTTT. Protein product: CASSWEQGRAFF.

The chain uses TRBV19 and TRBJ2-1; a possible D gene is TRBD2 (5 bases). This CDR3 is 13 amino acids long. CDR1 and CDR2 (germline): LNHDA, SQIVND (reference sequence). V lost 0 bases and J 12 bases, leaving 12 bases between the germline ends. CDR3 in amino acids: CASSIDRRGVQFF. The CDR3 DNA follows: TGTGCCAGTAGTATAGATCGCCGGGGTGTGCAGTTCTTC.

The chain couples TRBV27 to TRBJ2-3, with TRBD2 identical over 10 bases. This CDR3 contains 18 residues. CDR1 and CDR2 (germline): MNHEY, SMNVEV (reference sequence). The V and J ends lost 3 bases and 2 bases, in that order; junction bases with no gene match: 11. As DNA, the CDR3 is TGTGCCAGCAGTTTCTTAGCGGGGGGAGGTTCCTCCACAGATACGCAGTATTTT. This encodes CASSFLAGGGSSTDTQYF.

The V and J genes are TRBV30 and TRBJ2-7; a weak D match, TRBD2 (6 bases). Germline loops: CDR1 GTSNPN, CDR2 SVGIG (reference sequence). CDR3 length: 11 amino acids. Trimming pared 4 bases from V and 5 bases from J, leaving 9 bases between. The CDR3 coding sequence is TGTGCCTGGACTAGCGAAAACGAGCAGTACTTC. Encoded protein: CAWTSENEQYF.

The chain has TRBV30 and TRBJ2-5, with TRBD1 identical over 7 bases. Trimming at V came to 3 bases and at J to 6 bases, leaving 10 bases not matched to a gene. The CDR3 is 14 residues long. Germline CDR1 is GTSNPN and CDR2 is SVGIG (reference sequence). Here the CDR3 reads CAWSLLGQAKTQYF. The DNA of the CDR3 is TGTGCCTGGAGCCTGCTTGGACAGGCCAAGACCCAGTACTTC.

The rearrangement uses TRBV7-8 and TRBJ2-3, with D unresolved. The germline V gene encodes CDR1 SGHVS and CDR2 FQNEAQ. The CDR3 consists of 13 residues. V was pared by 1 base and J by 2 bases, with 4 bases between. The DNA for the CDR3 is TGTGCCAGCAGCTTAGACTTCACAGATACGCAGTATTTT. Translation: CASSLDFTDTQYF.

The chain uses TRBV28 and TRBJ1-5; perhaps TRBD1 as D (6 bases). Trimming cost V 6 bases and J 4 bases, with 19 bases left between them. The CDR3 runs 16 residues. Germline CDR1 and CDR2: MDHEN and SYDVKM. The CDR3 loop reads CASSSPGRGENQPQHF. In DNA form, the CDR3 reads TGTGCCAGCAGCTCCCCGGGCAGGGGAGAAAATCAGCCCCAGCATTTT.

The chain uses TRBV9 and TRBJ2-2; TRBD2 matches at 12 bases. The CDR3 runs to 18 residues. Trimming at V came to 3 bases and at J to 3 bases, leaving 9 bases not matched to a gene. The germline gives CDR1 SGDLS, CDR2 YYNGEE. The CDR3: CASSDRYGLAGHTGELFF. CDR3 DNA sequence: TGTGCCAGCAGCGACCGTTACGGACTAGCGGGACACACCGGGGAGCTGTTTTTT.

The V call is TRBV2, the J call TRBJ2-5, with 16 positions matching TRBD2. CDR1 is SNHLY, CDR2 FYNNEI, per germline. The CDR3 is 16 residues long. With V trimmed by 6 bases and J by 5 bases, 6 bases remained unmatched. CDR3 sequence: CASRGGLAGGLETQYF. The DNA of the CDR3 is TGTGCCAGCAGGGGGGGACTAGCGGGAGGGTTGGAGACCCAGTACTTC.

This sequence joins TRBV11-2 and TRBJ2-5; 7 bases fit TRBD1. CDR1 is SGHAT, CDR2 FQNNGV, per germline. This CDR3 has 15 residues. V lost 4 bases and J lost 4; bases outside the gene matches: 9. The CDR3 DNA reads as TGTGCCAGCAGCTCCCAAGACAGGGTTGGAGAGACCCAGTACTTC. Amino acid sequence: CASSSQDRVGETQYF.

The chain carries TRBV6-6 and TRBJ1-3; D may be TRBD1 (6 bases). Germline V gene sequence: CDR1 MNHNY, CDR2 SVGAGI (reference sequence). CDR3 length: 15 residues. Trimming took 6 bases from V and 4 from J, leaving 16 bases between them. The CDR3 DNA reads TGTGCCAGCAGATCCTCGGGGGGCAACGGAAACACCATATATTTT. The encoded protein is CASRSSGGNGNTIYF.

The V gene is TRBV7-2, the J gene TRBJ2-1; D is ambiguous. The CDR3 covers 10 residues. V shed 5 bases and J shed 9 bases, with 5 bases lying between them. In germline, CDR1 is SGHTA, CDR2 FQGNSA. The CDR3 DNA is TGTGCCAGCAGCCCGGGTGAGCAGTTCTTC. The encoded protein is CASSPGEQFF.

The chain recombines TRBV2 with TRBJ2-5; 8 nucleotides match TRBD2. Germline lookup yields CDR1 SNHLY and CDR2 FYNNEI. V shed 5 bases and J 3 bases; nucleotides not matched to a gene: 2. CDR3 length: 13 residues. CDR3 sequence: CASSPGLEETQYF. The DNA for the CDR3 is TGTGCCAGCAGTCCGGGACTAGAAGAGACCCAGTACTTC.

The chain couples TRBV27 to TRBJ2-7; a possible D gene is TRBD1 (5 bases). This CDR3 region has 16 residues. Trimming stripped 6 bases from V and 7 bases from J, with 25 bases between. Germline V gene data show CDR1 as MNHEY and CDR2 as SMNVEV (reference sequence). The CDR3 DNA is TGTGCCAGCAGCCCCCAACAGGTTCTGTCGATTAGAGAGCAGTACTTC. Translating it yields CASSPQQVLSIREQYF.

The V and J genes are TRBV5-4 and TRBJ2-7, with 7 bases lining up with TRBD1. CDR3 length: 16 amino acids. Germline loops: CDR1 SGHNT, CDR2 YYREEE (reference sequence). V lost 4 bases, J lost 0 bases, and 10 bases stayed unmatched. The chain's CDR3 is CASSHRTGKFSYEQYF. The CDR3 nucleotides read TGTGCCAGCAGCCATCGGACAGGAAAATTCTCCTACGAGCAGTACTTC.

This chain links TRBV6-5 with TRBJ1-1; D may be TRBD1 (6 bases). This CDR3 is 15 amino acids long. V lost 7 bases and J lost 1, with 16 bases in between. Germline V gene data show CDR1 as MNHEY and CDR2 as SVGAGI. CDR3 amino acids: CASTRTDFKNTEAFF. In DNA, the CDR3 is TGTGCCAGCACCCGGACAGATTTCAAGAACACTGAAGCTTTCTTT.

V and J are TRBV28 and TRBJ2-1; D possibly corresponds to TRBD2 (5 bases). Trimming cost V 6 bases and J 7 bases, with 10 bases left between them. The CDR3 loop spans 12 amino acids. Looked up from germline, CDR1 is MDHEN and CDR2 is SYDVKM. Here the CDR3 reads CASSRTANEQFF. For the CDR3, the DNA is TGTGCCAGCAGCCGGACTGCTAATGAGCAGTTCTTC.

This clone came up a few times. The chain uses TRBV19 and TRBJ2-1; 13 bases are a match to TRBD2. Germline lookup yields CDR1 LNHDA and CDR2 SQIVND (reference sequence). This CDR3 spans 16 amino acids. Trimming removed 10 bases from V and 0 bases from J; junction bases left unmatched: 6. In DNA, the CDR3 is TGTGCCAATATGGGACTAGCGGGAAGCTCCTACAATGAGCAGTTCTTC. It specifies CANMGLAGSSYNEQFF.

This rearrangement joins TRBV27 to TRBJ2-3, with no clear D. The CDR3 has 13 amino acids. CDR1 is MNHEY, CDR2 SMNVEV, per germline (reference sequence). The V gene lost 7 bases and the J gene lost 4 bases, with 12 bases spanning the gap. The CDR3 coding sequence is TGTGCCAGCAATACCGCCGGGTCAGATACGCAGTATTTT. Translation gives CASNTAGSDTQYF.

The J gene is TRBJ1-5, the V gene TRBV19; D call uncertain. Deletions cut 7 bases from V and 7 bases from J, with 17 bases between. The CDR3 has 14 residues. Germline assignment: CDR1 LNHDA and CDR2 SQIVND (reference sequence). CDR3 residues: CASTSVGGRQPQHF. The CDR3 nucleotides are TGTGCCAGTACAAGCGTGGGAGGGAGGCAGCCCCAGCATTTT.

CDR3 region: CASSFRSDGVRETQYF. In nucleotides, the CDR3 is TGTGCCAGCAGCTTCCGATCGGACGGGGTCCGTGAGACCCAGTACTTC. This sequence joins TRBV9 and TRBJ2-5, with a weak D call TRBD2 (5 bases). With 4 bases removed from V and 5 bases from J, the gap between germline ends came to 21 bases. The CDR3 is made up of 16 amino acids. The germline V gene has CDR1 SGDLS and CDR2 YYNGEE.